A single sample gave rise to the 15 T cell receptor beta chains below, sequenced in a study of T cell repertoires in cytomegalovirus infection. MiXCR, applied by TCRdb to the reads, yields one record per CDR3 protein. This sample yields fewer than 80,000 distinct CDR3 sequences, of which around 3.5% are seen a single time; roughly 4.4% belongs to the top ten. What was sequenced was PBMCs. These receptor sequences come from a human donor in good health (CMV status not recorded). Some clones in this sample may be carry-over from other donors' samples.

This clonotype was observed a few times. The gene calls are TRBV19 and TRBJ1-1; D is undetermined. Trimming cost V 10 bases and J 4 bases, with 7 bases left between them. The CDR3 is 10 residues long. Germline loops: CDR1 LNHDA, CDR2 SQIVND (reference sequence). In nucleotides, the CDR3 is TGTGCCACCGCGACCACTGAAGCTTTCTTT. It translates to CATATTEAFF.

This clonotype was observed at least ten times. The chain uses TRBV7-2 and TRBJ1-3; D is undetermined. V lost 5 bases and J 0 bases, leaving 5 bases between the germline ends. Looked up from germline, CDR1 is SGHTA and CDR2 is FQGNSA. The CDR3 spans 13 residues. CDR3 loop: CASSQVSGNTIYF. The CDR3 nucleotides are TGTGCCAGCAGCCAGGTCTCTGGAAACACCATATATTTT.

In this sample, this clonotype turned up many times. The chain has TRBV7-6 and TRBJ2-7, with no clear D. The CDR3 totals 13 residues. The ends were cut back, 4 bases at V and 8 bases at J, with 15 bases in the middle. Germline values: CDR1 SGHVS, CDR2 FNYEAQ. This CDR3 is CASSSRSGDKQYF. The DNA for the CDR3 is TGTGCCAGCAGCTCTCGCTCAGGTGACAAGCAGTACTTC.

This clonotype showed up many times. The chain is built from TRBV11-3 and TRBJ1-1; the D is unclear. V lost 1 base to trimming and J lost 0 bases, with 6 bases between them. CDR3 length equals 14 residues. Germline CDR1 and CDR2: SGHNT and YENEEA. CDR3 sequence (DNA): TGTGCCAGCAGCTTAGGGCCGGTGAACACTGAAGCTTTCTTT. This sequence encodes CASSLGPVNTEAFF. Filled out from reference TRBV11-3 and TRBJ1-1, the complete variable domain reads EAGVVQSPRYKIIEKKQPVAFWCNPISGHNTLYWYLQNLGQGPELLIRYENEEAVDDSQLPKDRFSAERLKGVDSTLKIQPAELGDSAVYLCASSLGPVNTEAFFGQGTRLTVV.

This clonotype was seen repeatedly, ten times or more. The genes are TRBV20-1 and TRBJ2-3; D is unresolved. The germline CDR1 and CDR2 sequences are DFQATT and SNEGSKA (reference sequence). The CDR3 is made up of 14 amino acids. V gave up 3 bases and J gave up 2 bases, with 12 bases separating them. CDR3 in DNA: TGCAGTGCTAGCTTGCAGTTGAACACAGATACGCAGTATTTT. Translated, it gives CSASLQLNTDTQYF.

This clonotype has at least ten counts. The rearrangement joins TRBV20-1 to TRBJ1-5; perhaps TRBD1 as D (5 bases). Germline lookup yields CDR1 DFQATT and CDR2 SNEGSKA (reference sequence). The CDR3 has 14 residues. Trimming pared 3 bases from V and 10 bases from J, leaving 19 bases between. The CDR3 DNA reads TGCAGTGCTAGTAGGCAGGGAAGGATCCACCCCCAGCATTTT. Protein: CSASRQGRIHPQHF.

This clonotype was counted ten times or more. V is TRBV10-2 and J is TRBJ1-1; D might be TRBD1 (6 bases). Germline CDR1 is WSHSY and CDR2 is SAAADI. The CDR3 spans 14 residues. V was cut by 1 base and J by 4 bases, with 10 bases left in between. The DNA of the CDR3 is TGCGCCAGCAGTGAGTTTCGGGGGCCCACTGAAGCTTTCTTT. Amino acid sequence: CASSEFRGPTEAFF.

In this sample, this clonotype turned up many times. V usage is TRBV6-2 or TRBV6-3 and J usage is TRBJ1-5; no definite D call. CDR1 is MNHEY and CDR2 is SVGEGT in the germline V gene. This CDR3 is built from 13 residues. V lost 6 bases and J lost 7, with 13 bases in between. The DNA of the CDR3 is TGTGCCAGCAGCGACACAGAGCGGCAGCCCCAGCATTTT. Its translation: CASSDTERQPQHF.

Ten or more counts support this clonotype. CDR3 in amino acids: CASSLVGGRSSEAFF. CDR3 DNA sequence: TGTGCCAGCAGCTTGGTTGGGGGACGTTCTTCTGAAGCTTTCTTT. This chain links TRBV5-4 with TRBJ1-1, with D possibly TRBD1 on 5 matching bases. V shed 0 bases and J shed 6 bases, with 15 bases lying between them. The CDR3 is 15 amino acids. Germline-derived CDR1 and CDR2 are SGHNT and YYREEE (reference sequence).

In its sample, this clonotype was seen many times. This chain joins TRBV12-3 or TRBV12-4 and TRBJ2-7; 8 positions match TRBD2. This CDR3 is built from 14 residues. J was trimmed by 1 base and V by 5 bases; bases with no gene match: 4. CDR3 nucleotides: TGTGCCAGCAGTCCACGGGGGGGGTCCTACGAGCAGTACTTC. Residues: CASSPRGGSYEQYF.

By its share, this clonotype is medium-sized. DNA for the CDR3: TGTGCCAGCAGCTTATATGGGACAGAGAATCAGCCCCAGCATTTT. Translation gives CASSLYGTENQPQHF. This rearrangement joins TRBV7-2 to TRBJ1-5; the match to TRBD1 covers 7 bases. Germline assignment: CDR1 SGHTA and CDR2 FQGNSA. The CDR3 spans 15 residues. The V and J ends lost 2 bases and 4 bases, in that order; junction bases with no gene match: 5.

At least ten counts were recorded for this clonotype. The chain joins TRBV12-3 or TRBV12-4 to TRBJ2-3, with 11 positions matching TRBD2. With V trimmed by 4 bases and J by 3 bases, 3 bases remained unmatched. This CDR3 has 15 residues. As DNA, the CDR3 is TGTGCCAGCAGTTGGAGACTAGCGGGGACAGATACGCAGTATTTT. Encoded protein: CASSWRLAGTDTQYF.

The sample holds many counts of this clonotype. This chain connects TRBV4-1 to TRBJ2-1, with D possibly matching TRBD1 (6 bases). Deletions cut 1 base from V and 8 bases from J, with 12 bases between. The germline CDR1 and CDR2 sequences are MGHRA and YSYEKL. This CDR3 is 14 amino acids long. This CDR3 reads CASSQVSGAHEQFF. CDR3 nucleotides: TGCGCCAGCAGCCAAGTCTCAGGGGCGCATGAGCAGTTCTTC.

In its sample, this clonotype was seen many times. The rearrangement links TRBV28 to TRBJ2-1; D remains unclear. V was clipped by 3 bases and J by 5 bases, with 8 bases between them. The CDR3 totals 13 residues. Germline V gene data show CDR1 as MDHEN and CDR2 as SYDVKM. The CDR3 DNA is TGTGCCAGCAGTTTTCTCGAGAACAATGAGCAGTTCTTC. Amino acid sequence: CASSFLENNEQFF.

At least ten counts were recorded for this clonotype. This sequence joins TRBV7-6 and TRBJ2-1; no reliable D call. Germline V gene data show CDR1 as SGHVS and CDR2 as FNYEAQ. With 5 bases removed from V and 5 bases from J, the gap between germline ends came to 16 bases. The length of the CDR3 is 15 residues. This CDR3 is CASSPAQGFDNEQFF. The DNA for the CDR3 is TGTGCCAGCAGCCCGGCTCAAGGATTCGACAATGAGCAGTTCTTC.